This TCR beta chain emerged from a study of control samples from healthy donors and cancer patients. The data were produced by immunoSEQ multiplex PCR, yet TCRdb's version contains in-frame clones alone and is incomplete. The profile shows 170,000 or so clones, roughly 92% of them singletons. The CDR3 consists of 13 residues. V lost 2 bases to trimming and J lost 2 bases, with 8 bases between them. CDR1 and CDR2 from the germline V gene are SGHKS and YYEKEE (reference sequence). V gene TRBV5-5 combines with J gene TRBJ2-7; D remains ambiguous. This clonotype originated in a young man in good health. Specimen: blood. CDR3 sequence reads: CASSFGGTYEQYF. The DNA for the CDR3 is TGTGCCAGCAGCTTCGGCGGTACCTACGAGCAGTACTTC.